The 27 T cell receptor beta chains given below trace back to one sample, sequenced in a study of CD8+CD57+ T cells in acquired aplastic anemia. CDR3 and TCR beta VDJ profiling relied on genomic DNA as the template. TCRdb re-derived calls from the reads in MiXCR, one entry per CDR3 protein. This sample has under 200,000 distinct CDR3 sequences, with 47% found just once. Patients included in sequencing had previously demonstrated CD8+CD57+ cell expansion by flow cytometry. Sequencing was done on a sample of sorted CD4+, CD8+, or CD8+CD57+ T cells (not recorded which) from PBMCs. These receptor sequences come from a human donor with aplastic anemia.

This clonotype was observed many times. The chain links TRBV6-1 to TRBJ1-5, with unresolved D. The CDR3 loop spans 13 amino acids. Germline V gene sequence: CDR1 MNHNS, CDR2 SASEGT. Trimming removed 8 bases from V and 1 base from J, with 9 bases in between. CDR3 sequence: CASQSRSNQPQHF. The CDR3 DNA sequence: TGTGCCAGCCAGTCGAGGAGCAATCAGCCCCAGCATTTT.

J is TRBJ2-5 and V is TRBV10-3; no clear D. This CDR3 is built from 13 residues. With 0 bases removed from V and 4 bases from J, the gap between germline ends came to 6 bases. CDR1 is ENHRY, CDR2 SYGVKD, per germline. This chain's CDR3 is CAISESFGETQYF. The CDR3 DNA is TGTGCCATCAGTGAGTCTTTCGGAGAGACCCAGTACTTC.

The chain combines TRBV10-1 with TRBJ2-1; 8 nucleotides align to TRBD2. V was clipped by 3 bases and J by 6 bases; unmatched bases: 4. CDR1 and CDR2 (germline): WNHNN, SYGVQD (reference sequence). The CDR3 spans 14 residues. The CDR3 loop is CASSEGLAGNEQFF. CDR3 DNA sequence: TGCGCCAGCAGTGAAGGACTAGCAGGCAATGAGCAGTTCTTC.

This clonotype was seen more than once but under ten times. The chain is built from TRBV28 and TRBJ1-6; unclear D gene. Per the germline V gene, CDR1 is MDHEN and CDR2 is SYDVKM. Deletions cut 6 bases from V and 9 bases from J, with 15 bases between. The CDR3 is 14 residues long. Here the CDR3 reads CASRRPLLGSPLHF. The CDR3 DNA reads TGTGCCAGCAGAAGGCCCCTATTGGGTTCACCCCTCCACTTT.

This clonotype turned up a few times. The chain joins TRBV30 to TRBJ2-1; D gene ambiguous. Trimming left V 0 bases short and J 7 bases short, with 10 bases between. Germline CDR1 reads GTSNPN; CDR2 reads SVGIG (reference sequence). This CDR3 has 13 amino acids. The CDR3 loop reads CAWSVVRANEQFF. The CDR3 DNA follows: TGTGCCTGGAGTGTAGTTAGAGCGAATGAGCAGTTCTTC.

In this sample, this clonotype turned up many times. J is TRBJ2-1 and V is TRBV2; a weak D match, TRBD1 (5 bases). Germline V gene lookup returns CDR1 SNHLY and CDR2 FYNNEI. The CDR3 runs to 11 residues. V was cut by 3 bases and J by 9 bases, with 6 bases left in between. CDR3 loop: CASSDRGEQFF. The CDR3, as DNA: TGTGCCAGCAGTGATAGGGGTGAGCAGTTCTTC.

A single count supports this clonotype. The rearrangement links TRBV11-2 to TRBJ2-3; D is unclear. The V end was cut by 0 bases, the J end by 4 bases, with 8 bases between. The CDR3 spans 14 residues. Germline V gives CDR1 SGHAT, CDR2 FQNNGV. CDR3 protein: CASSLEWEADTQYF. As DNA, the CDR3 is TGTGCCAGCAGCTTAGAGTGGGAAGCAGATACGCAGTATTTT.

This clonotype has a single count. CDR3: CASSRERAGDNNEQFF. CDR3 nucleotide sequence: TGTGCCAGCAGCCGGGAGAGAGCGGGGGACAACAATGAGCAGTTCTTC. This chain uses TRBV25-1 with TRBJ2-1; 8 bases agree with TRBD2. The CDR3 spans 16 residues. Germline CDR1 reads MGHDK; CDR2 reads SYGVNS. V dropped 6 bases and J dropped 5; count of bases not matched to a gene: 12.

This clonotype has at least ten counts. The rearrangement joins TRBV12-3 or TRBV12-4 to TRBJ2-6, with D maybe TRBD1 (6 bases). The CDR3 spans 15 residues. V gave up 9 bases and J gave up 0 bases, with 12 bases separating them. The chain's CDR3 is CASSARGSGANVLTF. The CDR3 coding sequence is TGTGCCAGTAGCGCCAGGGGCTCTGGGGCCAACGTCCTGACTTTC.

The V call is TRBV2, the J call TRBJ1-5, with 9 bases matching TRBD1. Germline V gene lookup returns CDR1 SNHLY and CDR2 FYNNEI. Trimming removed 7 bases from V and 3 bases from J; junction bases left unmatched: 7. This CDR3 comprises 15 residues. CDR3: CASTKDRGDNQPQHF. The DNA for the CDR3 is TGTGCCAGCACCAAGGACAGGGGTGACAATCAGCCCCAGCATTTT.

The genes are TRBV24-1 and TRBJ2-7, with D perhaps TRBD2 (6 bases). The ends were cut back, 4 bases at V and 7 bases at J, with 13 bases in the middle. CDR1 and CDR2 from the germline V gene are KGHDR and SFDVKD. This CDR3 has 13 amino acids. CDR3 bases: TGTGCCACCAGTGACACTAGCCTGGGGGAGCAGTACTTC. Its protein product is CATSDTSLGEQYF.

This clonotype was seen many times. The J gene is TRBJ2-7, the V gene TRBV3-1; the D gene is possibly TRBD2 (5 bases). The germline gives CDR1 LGHDT, CDR2 YNNKEL (reference sequence). Trimming cost V 2 bases and J 3 bases, with 8 bases left between them. The CDR3 loop spans 13 amino acids. CDR3 coding DNA: TGTGCCAGCAGCCAACGGGGAGACTACGAGCAGTACTTC. The encoded protein is CASSQRGDYEQYF.

A word on this clonotype: One base away lies a much larger clone, so this may be a sequencing read error. This chain connects TRBV9 to TRBJ2-2; TRBD2 matches 7 bases. The germline V gene has CDR1 SGDLS and CDR2 YYNGEE. V shed 3 bases, J shed 0 bases, and the junction held 2 bases outside the gene matches. The CDR3 sequence is 15 residues long. For the CDR3, the DNA is TGTGCCAGCAGCGCCCGGGGGGCGAACACCGGGGAGCTGTTTTTT. Its protein product is CASSARGANTGELFF.

In this sample, this clonotype turned up a few times. A much bigger clone sits one base away, suggesting this may be a read error. V is TRBV20-1 and J is TRBJ2-7; TRBD1 might be the D (7 bases). Per the germline V gene, CDR1 is DFQATT and CDR2 is SNEGSKA (reference sequence). Trimming pared 5 bases from V and 2 bases from J, leaving 19 bases between. The length of the CDR3 is 15 residues. DNA of the CDR3: TGCAGTGCTGCACCCCTGACAGGGACTCCCTACGAGCAGTACTTC. This codes for CSAAPLTGTPYEQYF.

The J gene is TRBJ2-2, the V gene TRBV20-1, with D unresolved. V was trimmed by 0 bases and J by 4 bases, leaving 6 bases between them. The CDR3 covers 13 residues. Germline V CDR1 and CDR2: DFQATT, SNEGSKA (reference sequence). The CDR3 bases are TGCAGTGCTAGAGATCTTAGCACCGGGGAGCTGTTTTTT. It encodes CSARDLSTGELFF.

This clonotype was found many times. J is TRBJ1-5 and V is TRBV7-8, with D hard to call. The germline gives CDR1 SGHVS, CDR2 FQNEAQ. Trimming stripped 0 bases from V and 0 bases from J, with 9 bases between. This CDR3 region has 16 residues. CDR3 in DNA: TGTGCCAGCAGCTTAGCGCCAACTGATAGCAATCAGCCCCAGCATTTT. This codes for CASSLAPTDSNQPQHF.

As to this clonotype: A much larger clonotype is one base distant, so this may be a read error. The V and J genes are TRBV5-1 and TRBJ1-5, with unresolved D. There are 18 residues in the CDR3. V shed 5 bases and J shed 5 bases, with 26 bases lying between them. In germline, CDR1 is SGHRS, CDR2 YFSETQ. The CDR3 loop is CASSDREKEERIYQPQHF. DNA for the CDR3: TGCGCCAGCAGTGATCGAGAAAAGGAGGAGAGGATTTATCAGCCCCAGCATTTT.

This clonotype has a count of ten or more. The chain links TRBV5-5 to TRBJ1-2, with D hard to call. Germline values: CDR1 SGHKS, CDR2 YYEKEE (reference sequence). The V and J ends lost 0 bases and 5 bases respectively, with 11 bases between them. The CDR3 is 14 residues long. CDR3 in amino acids: CASSLDGTPYGYTF. The CDR3 DNA follows: TGTGCCAGCAGCTTGGATGGCACCCCGTATGGCTACACCTTC.

This clonotype was observed a few times. CDR3 sequence (DNA): TGTGCCACCAGCGGGGTTCAGGGGGGGGAGCAGTACTTC. This codes for CATSGVQGGEQYF. The chain uses TRBV15 and TRBJ2-7; perhaps D is TRBD1 or TRBD2 (7 bases each). V was clipped by 5 bases and J by 7 bases, with 15 bases between them. The CDR3 length is 13 residues. Looked up from germline, CDR1 is LNHNV and CDR2 is YYDKDF (reference sequence).

This clonotype has a count of ten or more. The chain recombines TRBV5-1 with TRBJ2-7, with D perhaps given as TRBD1 or TRBD2 (6 bases each). Germline V gene sequence: CDR1 SGHRS, CDR2 YFSETQ. With 1 base removed from V and 5 bases from J, the gap between germline ends came to 10 bases. The CDR3 has 13 amino acids. CDR3 sequence reads: CASSLRGLDEQYF. For the CDR3, the DNA is TGCGCCAGCAGCTTGCGGGGGCTCGACGAGCAGTACTTC.

At least ten counts were recorded for this clonotype. This chain links TRBV7-2 with TRBJ2-7; the D is unclear. This CDR3 has 16 amino acids. From germline, CDR1 is SGHTA and CDR2 FQGNSA. V lost 1 base, J lost 0 bases, and 13 bases lay in between. The CDR3 loop reads CASSLVVGDSSYEQYF. As DNA, the CDR3 is TGTGCCAGCAGCTTAGTAGTCGGTGATAGCTCCTACGAGCAGTACTTC. The whole variable domain, remainder taken from reference TRBV7-2 and TRBJ2-7, is GAGVSQSPSNKVTEKGKDVELRCDPISGHTALYWYRQSLGQGLEFLIYFQGNSAPDKSGLPSDRFSAERTGGSVSTLTIQRTQQEDSAVYLCASSLVVGDSSYEQYFGPGTRLTVT.

Ten or more counts support this clonotype. The genes are TRBV20-1 and TRBJ2-2; 10 nucleotides align to TRBD1. CDR1 and CDR2 from the germline V gene are DFQATT and SNEGSKA (reference sequence). The CDR3 totals 14 residues. With 5 bases clipped from V and 2 bases from J, the junction kept 2 bases outside the gene matches. CDR3 sequence reads: CSAGDRGNTGELFF. CDR3 DNA: TGCAGTGCTGGGGACAGGGGCAACACCGGGGAGCTGTTTTTT.

This clonotype was seen at least ten times. The chain is built from TRBV25-1 and TRBJ1-3; D is unresolved. The V and J ends lost 4 bases and 0 bases respectively, with 4 bases between them. Germline V gene lookup returns CDR1 MGHDK and CDR2 SYGVNS. The CDR3 loop spans 13 amino acids. CDR3 nucleotide sequence: TGTGCCAGCAGTGTGAACTCTGGAAACACCATATATTTT. This encodes CASSVNSGNTIYF. Looking up the rest from reference TRBV25-1 and TRBJ1-3 gives the full variable domain: EADIYQTPRYLVIGTGKKITLECSQTMGHDKMYWYQQDPGMELHLIHYSYGVNSTEKGDLSSESTVSRIRTEHFPLTLESARPSHTSQYLCASSVNSGNTIYFGEGSWLTVV.

This clonotype has at least ten counts. The V gene is TRBV4-2, the J gene TRBJ1-3; tentative D call: TRBD1 (6 bases). The CDR3 contains 17 residues. Trimming stripped 5 bases from V and 2 bases from J, with 19 bases between. Germline V lookup: CDR1 LGHNA, CDR2 YNFKEQ. As DNA, the CDR3 is TGTGCCAGCAGCAGGGGATACGACAGGTTGACTGGAAACACCATATATTTT. It specifies CASSRGYDRLTGNTIYF.

This clonotype was detected only a few times. The chain is built from TRBV27 and TRBJ1-1; tentative D call: TRBD1 (6 bases). This CDR3 has 16 residues. Per germline, CDR1 MNHEY and CDR2 SMNVEV (reference sequence). Trimming shortened V by 0 bases and J by 5 bases, and 16 bases separated the two germline ends. The CDR3, as DNA: TGTGCCAGCAGTTTATCGGGTTCAGGGGTAGTAACTGAAGCTTTCTTT. This translates into CASSLSGSGVVTEAFF.

This clonotype was detected a few times. The rearrangement links TRBV27 to TRBJ1-6; D possibly corresponds to TRBD1 (5 bases). The V gene's germline CDR1 is MNHEY and CDR2 SMNVEV (reference sequence). This CDR3 has 16 amino acids. V was clipped by 6 bases and J by 3 bases, with 15 bases between them. CDR3 region: CASRLRGGFYNSPLHF. CDR3 coding DNA: TGTGCCAGCAGATTGCGGGGGGGGTTCTATAATTCACCCCTCCACTTT.

The count of this clonotype is one. The chain combines TRBV9 with TRBJ1-2; possibly TRBD1 for D (5 bases). The germline V and J ends were trimmed by 1 base and 7 bases, with 14 bases remaining between them. The CDR3 is 14 amino acids. The germline CDR1 and CDR2 sequences are SGDLS and YYNGEE. The CDR3: CASSVWDPGLGYTF. The CDR3 nucleotides read TGTGCCAGCAGCGTATGGGACCCAGGCCTTGGCTACACCTTC.